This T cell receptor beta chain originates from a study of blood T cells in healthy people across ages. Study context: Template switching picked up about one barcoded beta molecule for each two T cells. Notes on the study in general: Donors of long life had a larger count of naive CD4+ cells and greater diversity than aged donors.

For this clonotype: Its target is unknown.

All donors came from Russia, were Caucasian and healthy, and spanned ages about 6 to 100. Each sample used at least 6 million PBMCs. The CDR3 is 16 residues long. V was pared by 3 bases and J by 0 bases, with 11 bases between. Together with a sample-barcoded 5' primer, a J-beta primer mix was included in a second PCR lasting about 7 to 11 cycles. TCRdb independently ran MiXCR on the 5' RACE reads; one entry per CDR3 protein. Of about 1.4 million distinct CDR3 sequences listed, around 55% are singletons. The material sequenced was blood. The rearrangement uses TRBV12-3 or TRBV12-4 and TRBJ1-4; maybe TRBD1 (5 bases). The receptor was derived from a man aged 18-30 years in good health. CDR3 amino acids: CASSFITGATNEKLFF. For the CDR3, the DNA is TGTGCCAGCAGTTTTATCACAGGCGCAACTAATGAAAAACTGTTTTTT.